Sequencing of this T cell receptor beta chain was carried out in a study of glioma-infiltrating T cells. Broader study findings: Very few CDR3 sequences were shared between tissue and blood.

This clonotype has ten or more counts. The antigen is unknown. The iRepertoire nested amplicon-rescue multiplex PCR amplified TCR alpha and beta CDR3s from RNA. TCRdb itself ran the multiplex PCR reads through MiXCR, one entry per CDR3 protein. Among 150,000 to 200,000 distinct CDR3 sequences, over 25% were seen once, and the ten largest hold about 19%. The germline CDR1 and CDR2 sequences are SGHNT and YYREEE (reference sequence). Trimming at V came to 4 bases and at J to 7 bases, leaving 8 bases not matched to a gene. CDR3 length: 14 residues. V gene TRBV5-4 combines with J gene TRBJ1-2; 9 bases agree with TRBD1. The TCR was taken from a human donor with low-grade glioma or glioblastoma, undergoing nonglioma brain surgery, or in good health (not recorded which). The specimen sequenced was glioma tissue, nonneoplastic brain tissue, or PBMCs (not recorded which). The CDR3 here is CASSPTDRGTGYTF. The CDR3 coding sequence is TGTGCCAGCAGCCCGACGGACAGGGGAACTGGCTACACCTTC.